This T cell receptor beta chain was obtained from a study of blood T cell repertoires in COVID-19. Study as a whole: The United States, Italy and Spain were the sources of the acute and convalescent COVID-19 samples.

TCRdb's copy holds only in-frame clones and misses some; the assay was immunoSEQ multiplex PCR. The sample lists about 120,000 clones, 85% occurring once. The ends were cut back, 4 bases at V and 6 bases at J, with 20 bases in the middle. Germline assignment: CDR1 SGHKS and CDR2 YYEKEE (reference sequence). CDR3 length: 16 amino acids. The receptor was derived from a middle-aged man with acute or convalescent COVID-19. Material for sequencing was peripheral blood. This chain uses TRBV5-5 with TRBJ1-5; possibly TRBD1 for D (5 bases). The DNA for the CDR3 is TGTGCCAGCAGCGCCGATGGGGGAGGCTGGGGTCAGCCCCAGCATTTT. Translated: CASSADGGGWGQPQHF.